This T cell receptor (beta chain) was captured by sequencing in a study of T-cell reconstitution after alpha-beta-depleted transplantation in children. Unique molecular identifiers were incorporated when the TCRbeta library was constructed. TCRdb fed the PCR reads into MiXCR, producing one record per CDR3 protein. The data hold approximately 1,000,000 distinct CDR3 sequences, with under 30% observed a single time. Per germline, CDR1 MNHNS and CDR2 SASEGT. The ends lost 5 bases at V and 4 bases at J; junction bases unmatched: 11. The CDR3 extends over 16 amino acids. The sample here was PBMCs, mostly from graft donor cells, taken 360 days after TCRalphabeta/CD19-depleted stem cell transplant. The receptor was isolated from a boy under two years old who had a stem cell transplant for SCID, so the T cells may come from the graft donor. This chain links TRBV6-1 with TRBJ2-3; 8 bases fit TRBD2. CDR3 nucleotides: TGTGCCAGCAGTCCCGGGACTAGAGCGGGAGCAGATACGCAGTATTTT. Its translation: CASSPGTRAGADTQYF.